The 28 T cell receptor beta chains below were found in one sample sequenced in a study of Tregs in tolerant kidney transplant recipients. Some clones are missing from TCRdb's copy, which holds only in-frame ones; the method was immunoSEQ multiplex PCR. The sample consists of approximately 260,000 clones, roughly 80% of them appearing once. Sequencing input: CD4+ T cells from blood. The receptors were gathered from a human donor in good health.

The rearrangement joins TRBV5-1 to TRBJ1-4, with D perhaps matching TRBD1 (5 bases). Trimming stripped 1 base from V and 4 bases from J, with 11 bases between. The CDR3 has 15 residues. The germline V gene encodes CDR1 SGHRS and CDR2 YFSETQ. The CDR3 DNA is TGCGCCAGCAGCTTGAATGGGGGGATTAATGAAAAACTGTTTTTT. This gives the protein CASSLNGGINEKLFF.

V usage is TRBV19 and J usage is TRBJ1-2; D may be TRBD1 (5 bases). Germline V gene lookup returns CDR1 LNHDA and CDR2 SQIVND (reference sequence). This CDR3 has 12 amino acids. The ends were cut back, 5 bases at V and 7 bases at J, with 11 bases in the middle. Written as DNA, the CDR3 is TGTGCCAGTAGTTGGCAGGGCGGTGGCTACACCTTC. This gives the protein CASSWQGGGYTF. Variable domain in full (rest from reference TRBV19 and TRBJ1-2): DGGITQSPKYLFRKEGQNVTLSCEQNLNHDAMYWYRQDPGQGLRLIYYSQIVNDFQKGDIAEGYSVSREKKESFPLTVTSAQKNPTAFYLCASSWQGGGYTFGSGTRLTVV.

V is TRBV4-2 and J is TRBJ2-7, with D hard to call. V gave up 4 bases and J gave up 5 bases, with 12 bases separating them. CDR3 length: 13 residues. Germline V CDR1 and CDR2: LGHNA, YNFKEQ. CDR3 region: CASSPRRSHEQYF. Here the CDR3 DNA reads TGTGCCAGCAGCCCCCGTCGAAGTCACGAGCAGTACTTC.

The chain recombines TRBV10-2 with TRBJ2-7; D is unclear. There are 15 residues in the CDR3. Per germline, CDR1 WSHSY and CDR2 SAAADI. The ends were cut back, 0 bases at V and 7 bases at J, with 16 bases in the middle. Written as DNA, the CDR3 is TGCGCCAGCAGTGAGTCAACAGTACGCTACGTGGAGCAGTACTTC. Amino acid sequence: CASSESTVRYVEQYF.

The DNA for the CDR3 is TGTGCCAGCACCATGGACAGGGGAGAGACCCAGTACTTC. It yields the protein CASTMDRGETQYF. The rearrangement uses TRBV6-1 and TRBJ2-5; 9 bases align to TRBD1. CDR1 and CDR2 from the germline V gene are MNHNS and SASEGT. This CDR3 comprises 13 residues. V shed 7 bases and J 4 bases; nucleotides not matched to a gene: 4.

The chain has TRBV9 and TRBJ2-1; D might be TRBD2 (5 bases). The CDR3 is 14 residues long. Trimming removed 0 bases from V and 4 bases from J, with 8 bases in between. Germline V gene lookup returns CDR1 SGDLS and CDR2 YYNGEE. CDR3 amino acids: CASSVGRDYNEQFF. In DNA form, the CDR3 reads TGTGCCAGCAGCGTAGGACGGGATTACAATGAGCAGTTCTTC.

The chain has TRBV27 and TRBJ2-1; 8 bases match TRBD2. The germline V gene encodes CDR1 MNHEY and CDR2 SMNVEV (reference sequence). The CDR3 extends over 21 amino acids. V shed 6 bases, J shed 5 bases, and the junction held 27 bases outside the gene matches. CDR3: CASSKQPTSGLGGRLDNEQFF. The CDR3 DNA reads as TGTGCCAGCAGCAAACAACCGACAAGCGGGTTAGGCGGGAGGTTGGACAATGAGCAGTTCTTC.

The chain couples TRBV19 to TRBJ2-5; D possibly corresponds to TRBD1 (7 bases). This CDR3 has 13 amino acids. V shed 7 bases and J shed 8 bases, with 17 bases lying between them. From germline, CDR1 is LNHDA and CDR2 SQIVND (reference sequence). As DNA, the CDR3 is TGTGCCAGTAACCGGGACTCAGGGGGAACCCAGTACTTC. Protein sequence: CASNRDSGGTQYF.

J is TRBJ2-3 and V is TRBV6-5, with a weak D call TRBD1 (6 bases). Germline V gene lookup returns CDR1 MNHEY and CDR2 SVGAGI. The CDR3 sequence is 15 residues long. Trimming removed 7 bases from V and 4 bases from J, with 18 bases in between. The CDR3, as DNA: TGTGCCAGCAAAACCCTGGGACAAGGGCCAGATACGCAGTATTTT. Translated: CASKTLGQGPDTQYF.

This chain connects TRBV15 to TRBJ2-1, with D tentatively TRBD2 (5 bases). Germline CDR1 reads LNHNV; CDR2 reads YYDKDF (reference sequence). The CDR3 consists of 16 residues. Trimming removed 1 base from V and 0 bases from J, with 10 bases in between. Here the CDR3 reads CATSRVQRSSYNEQFF. The CDR3 DNA reads TGTGCCACCAGCAGAGTACAGCGGAGCTCCTACAATGAGCAGTTCTTC.

This sequence joins TRBV10-1 and TRBJ2-1, with 8 bases that match TRBD2. Germline assignment: CDR1 WNHNN and CDR2 SYGVQD (reference sequence). This CDR3 has 16 residues. With 3 bases clipped from V and 3 bases from J, the junction kept 7 bases outside the gene matches. In DNA, the CDR3 is TGCGCCAGCAGTGAATCAAGCGGGAGCCTCTACAATGAGCAGTTCTTC. Protein: CASSESSGSLYNEQFF.

The V gene is TRBV6-1, the J gene TRBJ2-7; 9 nucleotides align to TRBD2. This CDR3 comprises 15 residues. In germline, CDR1 is MNHNS, CDR2 SASEGT. The J segment lost 1 base and the V segment lost 6 bases, leaving 7 bases of the junction unmatched. DNA of the CDR3: TGTGCCAGCAGGACCGGGACTAGCAAGTCCTACGAGCAGTACTTC. It is translated as CASRTGTSKSYEQYF.

This chain connects TRBV5-1 to TRBJ1-2; 8 positions match TRBD1. Unmatched junction bases numbered 3, after V lost 3 bases and J lost 8 bases. Germline CDR1 reads SGHRS; CDR2 reads YFSETQ. The CDR3 is 12 residues long. CDR3 DNA sequence: TGCGCCAGCAGCTCGGACAGGGTCGGCTACACCTTC. This encodes CASSSDRVGYTF.

V and J are TRBV19 and TRBJ2-7, with 10 bases identical to TRBD2. The germline V gene encodes CDR1 LNHDA and CDR2 SQIVND (reference sequence). V trimming: 6 bases; J trimming: 3 bases; junction bases outside the gene matches: 11. The CDR3 consists of 16 residues. CDR3 protein: CASRPSRLAGDYEQYF. CDR3 DNA sequence: TGTGCCAGTAGGCCCTCCAGACTAGCGGGCGACTACGAGCAGTACTTC.

In this sample, this clone turned up once. The CDR3, as DNA: TGTGCCAGCAGCTTAAGGCGGGGAAGCACAGATACGCAGTATTTT. Protein product: CASSLRRGSTDTQYF. This rearrangement joins TRBV7-9 to TRBJ2-3, with D possibly being TRBD2 (6 bases). V lost 2 bases, J lost 0 bases, and 9 bases lay in between. Germline CDR1 SEHNR, CDR2 FQNEAQ (reference sequence). This CDR3 has 15 amino acids.

The V and J genes are TRBV19 and TRBJ2-3; 9 positions match TRBD2. The junction had 5 bases not matched to a gene; V was cut back by 5 bases and J by 2 bases. The CDR3 is made up of 15 amino acids. In germline, CDR1 is LNHDA, CDR2 SQIVND (reference sequence). As DNA, the CDR3 is TGTGCCAGTAGTGTACTAGCGGGTTACACAGATACGCAGTATTTT. Its translation: CASSVLAGYTDTQYF.

This clone was seen a few times. The V and J genes are TRBV5-1 and TRBJ2-1; D not resolved. V shed 5 bases and J shed 5 bases, with 5 bases lying between them. There are 11 residues in the CDR3. CDR1 and CDR2 from the germline V gene are SGHRS and YFSETQ. CDR3 loop: CASSVDNEQFF. CDR3 in DNA: TGCGCCAGCAGTGTCGACAATGAGCAGTTCTTC.

CDR3 nucleotides: TGTGCCAGCAGCTTAGCGGGGGTAGGAGGAAACACCATATATTTT. Translation: CASSLAGVGGNTIYF. V is TRBV7-9 and J is TRBJ1-3, with D possibly matching TRBD1 (5 bases). The CDR3 covers 15 residues. V lost 0 bases to trimming and J lost 4 bases, with 10 bases between them. CDR1 is SEHNR and CDR2 is FQNEAQ in the germline V gene (reference sequence).

As regards this clone: The same CDR3 is also encoded by other DNA sequences in this sample. The chain carries TRBV2 and TRBJ2-1; no firm D call. The CDR3 contains 11 residues. V dropped 6 bases and J dropped 4 bases, with 4 bases sitting between them. Germline values: CDR1 SNHLY, CDR2 FYNNEI. The CDR3 coding sequence is TGTGCCAGCAGCTCATACAATGAGCAGTTCTTC. It encodes CASSSYNEQFF. The full variable domain, completed using reference TRBV2 and TRBJ2-1, is EPEVTQTPSHQVTQMGQEVILRCVPISNHLYFYWYRQILGQKVEFLVSFYNNEISEKSEIFDDQFSVERPDGSNFTLKIRSTKLEDSAMYFCASSSYNEQFFGPGTRLTVL.

The chain has TRBV10-3 and TRBJ2-7, with 7 bases that match TRBD2. The CDR3 has 14 residues. Trimming took 5 bases from V and 1 from J; bases not matched to a gene: 5. CDR1 is ENHRY, CDR2 SYGVKD, per germline. CDR3 region: CAISLGEGSYEQYF. CDR3 bases: TGTGCCATCAGTTTGGGGGAGGGGTCCTACGAGCAGTACTTC.

The V and J genes are TRBV5-5 and TRBJ1-2, with D perhaps TRBD1 (5 bases). This CDR3 contains 13 residues. Germline V CDR1 and CDR2: SGHKS, YYEKEE (reference sequence). V lost 1 base to trimming and J lost 4 bases, with 8 bases between them. The chain's CDR3 is CASSLQGSYGYTF. The CDR3 DNA is TGTGCCAGCAGCTTGCAGGGTTCCTATGGCTACACCTTC.

About this clone: Other DNA sequences from this sample encode an identical CDR3 as well. The V gene is TRBV30, the J gene TRBJ2-7; weak D call: TRBD1 (6 bases). V was clipped by 3 bases and J by 4 bases, with 7 bases between them. The V gene's germline CDR1 is GTSNPN and CDR2 SVGIG (reference sequence). The CDR3 sequence is 11 residues long. CDR3 sequence (DNA): TGTGCCTGGAGCACAGGGTACGAGCAGTACTTC. It yields the protein CAWSTGYEQYF.

The rearrangement links TRBV30 to TRBJ2-7, with D possibly TRBD1 on 5 matching bases. Looked up from germline, CDR1 is GTSNPN and CDR2 is SVGIG (reference sequence). The germline V and J ends were trimmed by 2 bases and 0 bases, with 11 bases remaining between them. The CDR3 contains 14 residues. Here the CDR3 reads CAWSFTGSSYEQYF. The CDR3 nucleotides are TGTGCCTGGAGTTTTACAGGCAGCTCCTACGAGCAGTACTTC.

The genes are TRBV30 and TRBJ1-2; D is possibly TRBD1 (6 bases). Germline-derived CDR1 and CDR2 are GTSNPN and SVGIG (reference sequence). CDR3 length equals 14 residues. CDR3 sequence (DNA): TGTGTCTGTAACACCCCACAGGGCAACTATGGCTACACCTTC. Translation: CVCNTPQGNYGYTF.

The CDR3 DNA sequence: TGTGCCAGTAGTATGCTCGCCGGGAGACAGTCTTACAATGAGCAGTTCTTC. Translated: CASSMLAGRQSYNEQFF. The rearrangement links TRBV19 to TRBJ2-1; maybe TRBD2 (6 bases). Deletions cut 3 bases from V and 4 bases from J, with 19 bases between. Germline V gene lookup returns CDR1 LNHDA and CDR2 SQIVND (reference sequence). This CDR3 contains 17 residues. The whole variable domain, remainder taken from reference TRBV19 and TRBJ2-1, is DGGITQSPKYLFRKEGQNVTLSCEQNLNHDAMYWYRQDPGQGLRLIYYSQIVNDFQKGDIAEGYSVSREKKESFPLTVTSAQKNPTAFYLCASSMLAGRQSYNEQFFGPGTRLTVL.

This clone was detected only once. The chain joins TRBV6-6 to TRBJ1-5; TRBD1 aligns across 7 bases. Germline CDR1 reads MNHNY; CDR2 reads SVGAGI (reference sequence). Unmatched junction bases numbered 3, after V lost 2 bases and J lost 8 bases. This CDR3 region has 13 residues. This CDR3 is CASSYDRVKPQHF. DNA of the CDR3: TGTGCCAGCAGTTACGACAGGGTAAAGCCCCAGCATTTT.

The genes are TRBV12-5 and TRBJ1-1; D is perhaps TRBD1 (6 bases). The CDR3 loop spans 14 amino acids. V was pared by 4 bases and J by 5 bases, with 14 bases between. Germline loops: CDR1 LGHNT, CDR2 FRNRAP. CDR3 in DNA: TGTGCTAGTGGTTCACAGGGCACCCGAACTGAAGCTTTCTTT. Its protein is CASGSQGTRTEAFF. The complete variable domain, with remaining parts taken from reference TRBV12-5 and TRBJ1-1, reads DARVTQTPRHKVTEMGQEVTMRCQPILGHNTVFWYRQTMMQGLELLAYFRNRAPLDDSGMPKDRFSAEMPDATLATLKIQPSEPRDSAVYFCASGSQGTRTEAFFGQGTRLTVV.

A single count supports this clone. This rearrangement joins TRBV5-1 to TRBJ1-1, with TRBD1 matching over 9 bases. CDR3 size: 15 residues. Germline trimming cut 3 bases from V and 6 bases from J; bases unmatched to any gene: 9. Germline V CDR1 and CDR2: SGHRS, YFSETQ. The DNA for the CDR3 is TGCGCCAGCAGCTCGACAGGGGGATTCGGTTCTGAAGCTTTCTTT. Translated, it gives CASSSTGGFGSEAFF. The full variable domain, completed using reference TRBV5-1 and TRBJ1-1, is KAGVTQTPRYLIKTRGQQVTLSCSPISGHRSVSWYQQTPGQGLQFLFEYFSETQRNKGNFPGRFSGRQFSNSRSEMNVSTLELGDSALYLCASSSTGGFGSEAFFGQGTRLTVV.